Presented here are 26 T cell receptor beta chains from one specimen sequenced in a study of T cell repertoires in cytomegalovirus infection. TCRdb re-derived calls from the reads in MiXCR, one entry per CDR3 protein. This sample carries more than 150,000 distinct CDR3 sequences, over 15% of them seen once, and the ten largest clones take roughly 20%. Sequences were obtained from CD8+ T cells from PBMCs. The receptors stem from a human donor in good health (CMV status not recorded). Some clones in this sample may be carry-over from other donors' samples.

This clonotype came up a few times. The chain carries TRBV7-9 and TRBJ1-1; no clear D gene. The V gene lost 4 bases and the J gene lost 4 bases, with 16 bases spanning the gap. The CDR3 is 15 residues long. Germline V gene data show CDR1 as SEHNR and CDR2 as FQNEAQ (reference sequence). This CDR3 is CASSSRDKPSTEAFF. The CDR3 DNA is TGTGCCAGCAGCTCAAGAGACAAGCCAAGCACTGAAGCTTTCTTT.

The chain carries TRBV7-3 and TRBJ2-5; TRBD2 matches 9 bases. Trimming cost V 1 base and J 5 bases; bases outside gene matches: 5. Germline V gene lookup returns CDR1 SGHTA and CDR2 FQGTGA. This CDR3 is built from 15 residues. The CDR3 nucleotides are TGTGCCAGCAGCTTAAGCGGGGGGGCTTTTGAGACCCAGTACTTC. It translates to CASSLSGGAFETQYF.

This clonotype was seen a handful of times. The chain carries TRBV14 and TRBJ2-3; 14 nucleotides line up with TRBD2. V lost 4 bases, J lost 6 bases, and 9 bases stayed unmatched. The CDR3 extends over 17 amino acids. Germline CDR1 reads SGHDN; CDR2 reads FVKESK. This chain's CDR3 is CASSRPGLAGVEDTQYF. The CDR3 coding sequence is TGTGCCAGCAGCCGACCGGGACTAGCGGGAGTTGAGGATACGCAGTATTTT.

The V and J genes are TRBV6-2 or TRBV6-3 and TRBJ2-1, with D maybe TRBD1 (6 bases). CDR3 length: 16 residues. In germline, CDR1 is MNHEY, CDR2 SVGEGT. V lost 4 bases and J 1 base, leaving 14 bases between the germline ends. CDR3 residues: CASSFPRQASYNEQFF. The CDR3 region has the DNA TGTGCCAGCAGTTTCCCTCGACAGGCTTCCTACAATGAGCAGTTCTTC.

This clonotype was seen a few times. The V and J genes are TRBV5-5 and TRBJ2-7; unclear D gene. This CDR3 is 14 amino acids long. The V gene's germline CDR1 is SGHKS and CDR2 YYEKEE (reference sequence). V lost 2 bases, J lost 0 bases, and 9 bases lay in between. The CDR3 region is CASSFEGSSYEQYF. DNA of the CDR3: TGTGCCAGCAGCTTCGAAGGCTCCTCCTACGAGCAGTACTTC.

The rearrangement joins TRBV9 to TRBJ2-2; TRBD1 is a possible D gene (5 bases). CDR3 size: 16 residues. Trimming cost V 0 bases and J 2 bases, with 11 bases left between them. CDR1 SGDLS and CDR2 YYNGEE come from the germline V gene. CDR3 DNA: TGTGCCAGCAGCGTAGACAACACAGGAAACACCGGGGAGCTGTTTTTT. Translation gives CASSVDNTGNTGELFF.

The gene calls are TRBV6-5 and TRBJ1-5; 9 bases are a match to TRBD1. This CDR3 spans 17 amino acids. The germline V gene has CDR1 MNHEY and CDR2 SVGAGI. The V segment lost 6 bases and the J segment 0 bases; nucleotides outside the gene matches: 9. CDR3 DNA sequence: TGTGCCAGCAGGCCGGGACAGGGTGGCTTTAGCAATCAGCCCCAGCATTTT. Protein: CASRPGQGGFSNQPQHF.

This clonotype has a handful of counts. The chain links TRBV28 to TRBJ2-2; TRBD2 matches 10 bases. Germline lookup yields CDR1 MDHEN and CDR2 SYDVKM. The CDR3 is made up of 18 amino acids. V lost 10 bases, J lost 4 bases, and 18 bases stayed unmatched. CDR3 residues: CATCWSSGSRLTTGELFF. The CDR3 DNA sequence: TGTGCCACCTGTTGGTCTAGCGGGAGCCGGCTGACCACCGGGGAGCTGTTTTTT.

V usage is TRBV7-6 and J usage is TRBJ2-1; 7 bases agree with TRBD2. The germline gives CDR1 SGHVS, CDR2 FNYEAQ. J lost 4 bases, V lost 3 bases, and 9 bases had no gene match. The CDR3 runs to 16 residues. CDR3 residues: CASSFSRLADYNEQFF. Written as DNA, the CDR3 is TGTGCCAGCAGCTTTTCACGACTAGCAGATTACAATGAGCAGTTCTTC.

This clonotype was observed a few times. The chain carries TRBV7-2 and TRBJ2-7, with 12 nucleotides matching TRBD2. CDR3 size: 14 residues. The germline V gene encodes CDR1 SGHTA and CDR2 FQGNSA. Unmatched junction bases numbered 3, after V lost 5 bases and J lost 4 bases. DNA for the CDR3: TGTGCCAGCAGCCGCGGACTAGCGGGGTACGAGCAGTACTTC. Translated, it gives CASSRGLAGYEQYF.

Concerning this clonotype itself: At one end, the junction sequence differs from germline, possibly due to a read error. The chain carries TRBV28 and TRBJ2-2; a possible D gene is TRBD1 (5 bases). Germline V lookup: CDR1 MDHEN, CDR2 SYDVKM. The length of the CDR3 is 17 residues. The CDR3 reads CDSSSRRQSVSTGELFF. CDR3 nucleotide sequence: TGTGACAGCAGTTCCCGAAGACAGAGCGTTTCCACCGGGGAGCTGTTTTTT.

This rearrangement joins TRBV6-2 or TRBV6-3 to TRBJ2-7; D tentatively reads TRBD1 or TRBD2 (5 bases each). V was cut by 2 bases and J by 2 bases, with 10 bases left in between. The CDR3 sequence is 14 residues long. Germline loops: CDR1 MNHEY, CDR2 SVGEGT. The CDR3 bases are TGTGCCAGCAGTTACGGGGACGGGACCTACGAGCAGTACTTC. As protein: CASSYGDGTYEQYF.

This clonotype has a count of ten or more. This chain connects TRBV7-2 to TRBJ1-2, with D uncertain. Trimming removed 5 bases from V and 2 bases from J, with 12 bases in between. The CDR3 contains 14 residues. Germline CDR1 and CDR2: SGHTA and FQGNSA. CDR3 loop: CASSLSPFNYGYTF. In nucleotides, the CDR3 is TGTGCCAGCAGCCTCAGTCCTTTCAACTATGGCTACACCTTC.

In this sample, this clonotype turned up a few times. V and J are TRBV6-2 or TRBV6-3 and TRBJ2-5; perhaps D is TRBD1 or TRBD2 (5 bases each). This CDR3 has 16 amino acids. CDR1 and CDR2 (germline): MNHEY, SVGEGT. Trimming left V 2 bases short and J 0 bases short, with 13 bases between. Here the CDR3 reads CASSYRPGTYQETQYF. Written as DNA, the CDR3 is TGTGCCAGCAGTTACCGACCCGGGACCTACCAAGAGACCCAGTACTTC.

Many counts were recorded for this clonotype. The chain recombines TRBV7-8 with TRBJ1-1; TRBD1 matches 9 bases. The germline V gene encodes CDR1 SGHVS and CDR2 FQNEAQ. The CDR3 has 16 residues. With 1 base clipped from V and 3 bases from J, the junction kept 6 bases outside the gene matches. The CDR3 DNA reads TGTGCCAGCAGCTTAGAGGTGGACAGGGGTGACACTGAAGCTTTCTTT. Translating it yields CASSLEVDRGDTEAFF.

This clonotype appeared a few times. The V gene is TRBV6-2 or TRBV6-3, the J gene TRBJ2-1; tentatively, D is TRBD1 or TRBD2 (6 bases each). Germline CDR1 is MNHEY and CDR2 is SVGEGT. Between the trimmed V and J ends, which lost 0 bases and 0 bases, there was a span of 15 bases. This CDR3 comprises 18 residues. Here the CDR3 DNA reads TGTGCCAGCAGTTACTCGAAACGGGGGACAAGCTCCTACAATGAGCAGTTCTTC. Its protein product is CASSYSKRGTSSYNEQFF.

This clonotype was observed a few times. The chain is built from TRBV10-3 and TRBJ2-7; no clear D. The CDR3 consists of 13 residues. Trimming shortened V by 1 base and J by 3 bases, and 7 bases separated the two germline ends. Germline V gene data show CDR1 as ENHRY and CDR2 as SYGVKD. CDR3: CAISEYEIYEQYF. As DNA, the CDR3 is TGTGCCATCAGTGAGTACGAAATCTACGAGCAGTACTTC.

This clonotype has just a few counts. The chain joins TRBV28 to TRBJ2-1, with TRBD2 matching 13 bases. The junction had 10 bases not matched to a gene; V was cut back by 5 bases and J by 9 bases. CDR1 and CDR2 from the germline V gene are MDHEN and SYDVKM. CDR3 length equals 16 residues. DNA of the CDR3: TGTGCCAGCAGTAACACCCCTGGACTAGCGGGAGTTGAGCAGTTCTTC. Encoded protein: CASSNTPGLAGVEQFF.

The genes are TRBV7-9 and TRBJ2-1; D is unresolved. In germline, CDR1 is SEHNR, CDR2 FQNEAQ (reference sequence). V was trimmed by 0 bases and J by 16 bases, leaving 16 bases between them. The CDR3 has 13 amino acids. The CDR3 spells CASSLAGFKEEFF. DNA for the CDR3: TGTGCCAGCAGCTTAGCAGGATTTAAGGAAGAATTCTTC.

The chain links TRBV7-2 to TRBJ2-7, with 10 positions matching TRBD1. CDR1 and CDR2 (germline): SGHTA, FQGNSA. There are 15 residues in the CDR3. After removal of 1 base from V and 2 bases from J, the junction contained 2 bases not matched to a gene. In nucleotides, the CDR3 is TGTGCCAGCAGCTTAGGACAGGGGGCACCCTACGAGCAGTACTTC. Translating gives CASSLGQGAPYEQYF.

The chain has TRBV2 and TRBJ2-5, with D possibly being TRBD1 or TRBD2 (5 bases each). Germline V gene lookup returns CDR1 SNHLY and CDR2 FYNNEI. The CDR3 runs to 10 residues. The V end was cut by 8 bases, the J end by 7 bases, with 8 bases between. The CDR3 loop is CASGAGTQYF. In DNA form, the CDR3 reads TGTGCCAGCGGGGCGGGGACCCAGTACTTC.

This clonotype was seen more than once but under ten times. V gene TRBV27 combines with J gene TRBJ1-6, with D tentatively TRBD1 (6 bases). The V and J ends lost 6 bases and 7 bases respectively, with 13 bases between them. CDR3 size: 14 residues. CDR1 MNHEY and CDR2 SMNVEV come from the germline V gene (reference sequence). CDR3 region: CASRPGTTNSPLHF. CDR3 coding DNA: TGTGCCAGCAGACCCGGGACAACAAATTCACCCCTCCACTTT.

Only a few counts were recorded for this clonotype. V usage is TRBV7-8 and J usage is TRBJ2-7, with D perhaps TRBD2 (6 bases). Germline V gene lookup returns CDR1 SGHVS and CDR2 FQNEAQ. This CDR3 is 13 amino acids long. V lost 5 bases and J lost 5, with 13 bases in between. CDR3 amino acids: CASSLLGGNEQYF. The DNA of the CDR3 is TGTGCCAGCAGCCTCCTTGGGGGGAACGAGCAGTACTTC.

This clonotype was observed a handful of times. V usage is TRBV7-2 and J usage is TRBJ2-2; D is unclear. V lost 5 bases and J lost 8, with 12 bases in between. This CDR3 has 13 residues. Germline CDR1 SGHTA, CDR2 FQGNSA. The CDR3 nucleotides are TGTGCCAGCAGCCGCCACCCTCAGGGGGAGCTGTTTTTT. Protein sequence: CASSRHPQGELFF.

This clonotype came up a few times. The V gene is TRBV7-8, the J gene TRBJ2-1, with D perhaps TRBD2 (5 bases). V was pared by 5 bases and J by 6 bases, with 8 bases between. Germline V lookup: CDR1 SGHVS, CDR2 FQNEAQ. This CDR3 contains 12 residues. CDR3 loop: CASSIGGNEQFF. The CDR3 region has the DNA TGTGCCAGCAGCATCGGAGGCAATGAGCAGTTCTTC.

The table lists this clonotype with a few counts. The chain is built from TRBV7-2 and TRBJ2-7, with 9 bases that match TRBD1. The germline gives CDR1 SGHTA, CDR2 FQGNSA. The junction had 8 bases not matched to a gene; V was cut back by 5 bases and J by 6 bases. The CDR3 extends over 14 amino acids. This CDR3 is CASSDLYRGPEQYF. CDR3 coding DNA: TGTGCCAGCAGCGACCTATACAGGGGGCCCGAGCAGTACTTC.